The TCR beta chain under discussion was sequenced for a study of shared clonotypes between healthy human individuals. Study-level points and caveats: For sorted subsets, rarefaction showed incomplete sequencing despite large depth. The study sampled only blood, and tissue repertoires likely differ.

The split of CD4+ cells yielded CD45RA+ naive and CD45RA-negative memory subsets. From germline, CDR1 is MDHEN and CDR2 SYDVKM. Trimming cost V 5 bases and J 7 bases, with 17 bases left between them. CDR3 length equals 15 residues. Of note for this clone: Its antigen is unknown.

Profiling relied on immunoSEQ multiplex PCR, and the TCRdb table lists in-frame clones only, not all of them. This sample carries 2,500,000 or so clones, 85% to 95% of them seen once, and the ten largest clones take 0.37%. The chain links TRBV28 to TRBJ2-2; either TRBD1 or TRBD2 may supply D (6 bases each). Sequenced input: naive CD4+ T cells from PBMCs. Subset meaning: CD45RA+ positively selected. The receptor's source is a man in his late teens or twenties in good health. Some clones in this sample may be carry-over from other donors' samples. CDR3 amino acids: CASSMGGSSRGELFF. The CDR3 nucleotides are TGTGCCAGCAGTATGGGGGGCTCGTCGCGCGGGGAGCTGTTTTTT.